The 12 T cell receptor beta chains given below trace back to one sample, sequenced in a study of blood T cell repertoires in COVID-19 (dated by TCRdb to 2020 to 2021). The method was the immunoSEQ multiplex PCR assay. Drawn from immuneACCESS, this table holds only the in-frame rearrangements with V and J called that TCRdb kept. Clones are partly lost; checked studies trace under half to an unresolved V gene and leave the rest unexplained. This sample holds 410,000 or so clones; about nine tenths were observed only once. Around 1.4% of the sample lies in the top ten. Material: peripheral blood. These receptors were taken from a woman aged 25 to 39 with active or convalescent COVID-19.

The chain links TRBV10-3 to TRBJ2-5; D may be TRBD2 (7 bases). V was clipped by 6 bases and J by 4 bases, with 18 bases between them. CDR1 ENHRY and CDR2 SYGVKD come from the germline V gene. The CDR3 loop spans 15 amino acids. The CDR3 DNA is TGTGCCATCAGCGGGGCTAGCGGAGGGGGAGAGACCCAGTACTTC. Translated: CAISGASGGGETQYF.

This clone has a single count. V and J are TRBV5-1 and TRBJ1-2, with D tentatively TRBD1 (6 bases). The CDR3 loop spans 14 amino acids. CDR1 is SGHRS, CDR2 YFSETQ, per germline. The ends were cut back, 2 bases at V and 8 bases at J, with 16 bases in the middle. The CDR3 region has the DNA TGCGCCAGCAGCTTATATCCCCCCGGACAGGGCTACACCTTC. Its translation: CASSLYPPGQGYTF.

This clone is a singleton in its sample. J is TRBJ2-7 and V is TRBV29-1; TRBD1 agrees at 8 bases. The CDR3 totals 12 residues. In germline, CDR1 is SQVTM, CDR2 ANQGSEA. Losses at the gene ends were 7 bases for V and 2 bases for J; bases not matched to a gene: 4. CDR3 sequence: CSGGRGPYEQYF. The CDR3, as DNA: TGCAGCGGCGGCAGGGGGCCCTACGAGCAGTACTTC.

This clone appeared once. The chain links TRBV6-5 to TRBJ1-1; 7 nucleotides line up with TRBD1. This CDR3 region has 15 residues. Germline V gene lookup returns CDR1 MNHEY and CDR2 SVGAGI. V was clipped by 5 bases and J by 3 bases; unmatched bases: 9. The CDR3 loop reads CASSILTGFDTEAFF. The CDR3 DNA sequence: TGTGCCAGCAGTATCCTGACAGGGTTTGACACTGAAGCTTTCTTT.

This clone was seen only once. DNA of the CDR3: TGTGCCAGCAGTAGGACAGGGGGGACCAGGGAGCTGTTTTTT. Translated, it gives CASSRTGGTRELFF. This chain joins TRBV27 and TRBJ2-2; 10 nucleotides match TRBD1. The CDR3 loop spans 14 amino acids. With 5 bases clipped from V and 9 bases from J, the junction kept 6 bases outside the gene matches. Looked up from germline, CDR1 is MNHEY and CDR2 is SMNVEV (reference sequence).

V and J are TRBV5-4 and TRBJ1-6, with TRBD1 identical over 7 bases. Germline CDR1 and CDR2: SGHNT and YYREEE (reference sequence). This CDR3 is built from 15 residues. The V gene end was trimmed by 4 bases and the J gene end by 9 bases; junction bases not matched to a gene: 10. CDR3 DNA sequence: TGTGCCAGCAGCCGGGGGACAGCCCAATTTTCACCCCTCCACTTT. The encoded protein is CASSRGTAQFSPLHF.

The sample holds a few counts of this clone. V is TRBV5-1 and J is TRBJ1-4; TRBD1 might be the D (6 bases). The CDR3 spans 16 residues. Trimming pared 3 bases from V and 6 bases from J, leaving 18 bases between. Germline-derived CDR1 and CDR2 are SGHRS and YFSETQ. In DNA, the CDR3 is TGCGCCAGCAGCTCAACCAGAGGGGGAAGGGATGAAAAACTGTTTTTT. Its protein product is CASSSTRGGRDEKLFF.

J is TRBJ2-1 and V is TRBV11-2, with D tentatively TRBD1 (6 bases). The germline V gene encodes CDR1 SGHAT and CDR2 FQNNGV. The CDR3 has 15 residues. V was cut by 2 bases and J by 6 bases, with 14 bases left in between. The DNA of the CDR3 is TGTGCCAGCAGCTTACTTCTAGGCAGGGGCAATGAGCAGTTCTTC. Amino acids: CASSLLLGRGNEQFF.

This clone was observed a handful of times. The V gene is TRBV11-2, the J gene TRBJ2-7; 12 bases align to TRBD2. V was pared by 4 bases and J by 0 bases, with 4 bases of the junction left unmatched. Germline loops: CDR1 SGHAT, CDR2 FQNNGV. The CDR3 runs to 16 residues. The CDR3 DNA follows: TGTGCCAGCAGCTCCGTACTAGCGGGGGGCTCCTACGAGCAGTACTTC. As protein: CASSSVLAGGSYEQYF.

The CDR3 DNA follows: TGTGCCAGCAGCGCAGGGCCCGGGGGCACTGAAGCTTTCTTT. It is translated as CASSAGPGGTEAFF. This rearrangement joins TRBV3-1 (or the pseudogene TRBV3-2) to TRBJ1-1; D possibly corresponds to TRBD1 (5 bases). Germline assignment: CDR1 LGHDT and CDR2 YNNKEL (reference sequence). The V end lost 5 bases, the J end lost 4 bases, and 14 bases lay between the germline ends. The CDR3 is 14 amino acids.

The CDR3 loop is CAISEAIRDRNTEAFF. The CDR3 DNA sequence: TGTGCCATCAGTGAGGCGATCCGGGACAGGAACACTGAAGCTTTCTTT. This chain connects TRBV10-3 to TRBJ1-1, with 7 bases lining up with TRBD1. The CDR3 consists of 16 residues. Trimming cost V 2 bases and J 1 base; bases outside gene matches: 7. CDR1 is ENHRY and CDR2 is SYGVKD in the germline V gene.

The chain joins TRBV6-6 to TRBJ1-1; D is unresolved. The CDR3 length is 12 residues. V lost 10 bases and J 1 base, leaving 10 bases between the germline ends. Germline CDR1 and CDR2: MNHNY and SVGAGI (reference sequence). The CDR3 here is CATARGNTEAFF. For the CDR3, the DNA is TGTGCCACAGCACGGGGGAACACTGAAGCTTTCTTT.